This entry lists 24 T cell receptor beta chains sequenced from one sample in a study of spatial heterogeneity in lung cancer. Study-wide results and limits: Mutation tallies in tumors tracked expanded intratumoral alpha and beta TCR counts.

Time point: sample taken at primary tumor resection. MiXCR was run by TCRdb on the 5' RACE reads, yielding one entry per CDR3 protein. The table records about 18,000 distinct CDR3 sequences, 8.5% to 10% of them present only once. These receptors' antigens are unknown. The material sequenced was lung tumor tissue, taken at surgery. These receptors were collected from a female donor with early-stage non-small cell lung cancer.

This clonotype has at least ten counts. Being off target in a library aimed at alpha chains, this beta chain has a size of little meaning. The rearrangement links TRBV3-1 to TRBJ1-4; D gene ambiguous. Trimming pared 1 base from V and 2 bases from J, leaving 8 bases between. CDR1 and CDR2 from the germline V gene are LGHDT and YNNKEL (reference sequence). The length of the CDR3 is 15 residues. DNA of the CDR3: TGTGCCAGCAGCCAAGTCACGGGTACTAATGAAAAACTGTTTTTT. Translation gives CASSQVTGTNEKLFF.

The table lists this clonotype with many counts. This beta chain came through as a stray read in a library set up for alpha chains, and its size says little. The chain recombines TRBV19 with TRBJ2-1; D unresolved. Germline V gene data show CDR1 as LNHDA and CDR2 as SQIVND (reference sequence). V gave up 5 bases and J gave up 8 bases, with 13 bases separating them. The CDR3 has 13 residues. DNA for the CDR3: TGTGCCAGTAGTCGAATACCTTCCTATGAGCAGTTCTTC. Protein: CASSRIPSYEQFF. The entire variable domain, with the rest obtained from reference TRBV19 and TRBJ2-1, is as follows: DGGITQSPKYLFRKEGQNVTLSCEQNLNHDAMYWYRQDPGQGLRLIYYSQIVNDFQKGDIAEGYSVSREKKESFPLTVTSAQKNPTAFYLCASSRIPSYEQFFGPGTRLTVL.

This clonotype occurred many times. This beta chain was picked up by a library intended for alpha chains and is off target, so its count carries little meaning. CDR3 coding DNA: TGTGCCAGCAGGGCAACAACTTACACTGAAGCTTTCTTT. Translated, it gives CASRATTYTEAFF. The chain employs TRBV12-3 or TRBV12-4 and TRBJ1-1; D is undetermined. V gave up 6 bases and J gave up 3 bases, with 11 bases separating them. This CDR3 comprises 13 residues.

Regarding this clonotype: As an off-target read in a library built for alpha chains, this beta chain has a frequency of little significance. As DNA, the CDR3 is TGTGCCAGCAGTCCCTCCACAGAGACCCAGTACTTC. Its translation: CASSPSTETQYF. The J gene is TRBJ2-5, the V gene TRBV6-2 or TRBV6-3; no firm D call. Germline-derived CDR1 and CDR2 are MNHEY and SVGEGT. This CDR3 is built from 12 residues. Trimming took off 5 bases at V and 4 bases at J, with 8 bases between the two ends.

The sample holds many counts of this clonotype. This beta chain was picked up by a library intended for alpha chains and is off target, so its count carries little meaning. The chain employs TRBV20-1 and TRBJ2-1; 11 bases agree with TRBD2. The V segment lost 1 base and the J segment 4 bases; nucleotides outside the gene matches: 15. This CDR3 has 19 residues. Germline CDR1 and CDR2: DFQATT and SNEGSKA (reference sequence). The CDR3 region has the DNA TGCAGTGCTAGAGTCTCTCCCGTAGCGGGGGGGCTCCTATACAATGAGCAGTTCTTC. Amino acids: CSARVSPVAGGLLYNEQFF.

This clonotype was observed a few times. Since the library was made to target alpha chains, this beta chain is a stray read and its abundance is not meaningful. The J gene is TRBJ1-4, the V gene TRBV2; D call uncertain. Per germline, CDR1 SNHLY and CDR2 FYNNEI. V dropped 4 bases and J dropped 8 bases, with 14 bases sitting between them. This CDR3 is 14 amino acids long. The DNA for the CDR3 is TGTGCCAGCAGTGGGAACACTCAGAAAGAAAAACTGTTTTTT. Translation gives CASSGNTQKEKLFF.

This clonotype was detected many times. This beta chain lies outside the target of a library built for alpha chains; its clone size means little. V usage is TRBV3-1 and J usage is TRBJ2-7, with 7 positions matching TRBD2. The germline CDR1 and CDR2 sequences are LGHDT and YNNKEL (reference sequence). V shed 6 bases, J shed 2 bases, and the junction held 13 bases outside the gene matches. The CDR3 spans 16 residues. The CDR3 DNA is TGTGCCAGCAGTCCCCAGGTGACAGCGGGGCCCTACGAGCAGTACTTC. Amino acid sequence: CASSPQVTAGPYEQYF.

This clonotype was observed many times. A library made for alpha chains picked up this beta chain off target, so its size means little. The V gene is TRBV12-3 or TRBV12-4, the J gene TRBJ2-3, with D tentatively TRBD1 or TRBD2 (5 bases each). V was shortened by 6 bases and J by 4 bases, with 20 bases between the two germline ends. The CDR3 spans 16 residues. CDR3 region: CASSARQRARADTQYF. For the CDR3, the DNA is TGTGCCAGCAGCGCAAGACAGAGGGCACGGGCAGATACGCAGTATTTT.

This clonotype occurred many times. Being off target in a library aimed at alpha chains, this beta chain has a size of little meaning. V usage is TRBV11-2 and J usage is TRBJ2-1; TRBD2 matches 9 bases. Germline V gene lookup returns CDR1 SGHAT and CDR2 FQNNGV. Trimming took 5 bases from V and 8 from J; bases not matched to a gene: 7. The CDR3 has 14 residues. In DNA, the CDR3 is TGTGCCAGCAGCCGAGCGGGGGGCGAGGATGAGCAGTTCTTC. Its protein product is CASSRAGGEDEQFF.

This clonotype was found a few times. Because the library targeted alpha chains, this beta chain is an off-target read whose size means little. V usage is TRBV25-1 and J usage is TRBJ1-1; 9 bases fit TRBD1. Germline loops: CDR1 MGHDK, CDR2 SYGVNS. V gave up 6 bases and J gave up 7 bases; unmatched junction bases: 6. This CDR3 has 13 amino acids. CDR3 residues: CASRQGALGEAFF. DNA of the CDR3: TGTGCCAGCAGACAGGGGGCGCTTGGTGAAGCTTTCTTT.

This clonotype was recorded at least ten times. A library made for alpha chains picked up this beta chain off target, so its size means little. This chain joins TRBV28 and TRBJ2-1; D assignment may be TRBD1 or TRBD2 (5 bases each). Germline V gene lookup returns CDR1 MDHEN and CDR2 SYDVKM. V gave up 3 bases and J gave up 0 bases, with 15 bases separating them. The CDR3 spans 17 residues. Here the CDR3 DNA reads TGTGCCAGCAGTTTTTCAGGGATCGGAGGCTCCTACAATGAGCAGTTCTTC. Its translation: CASSFSGIGGSYNEQFF.

With respect to this clonotype: Being off target in a library aimed at alpha chains, this beta chain has a size of little meaning. The chain employs TRBV9 and TRBJ2-5; 9 nucleotides line up with TRBD1. Trimming cost V 4 bases and J 4 bases; bases outside gene matches: 11. The length of the CDR3 is 16 residues. Germline V CDR1 and CDR2: SGDLS, YYNGEE. The CDR3 sequence is CASSPRPGQGLETQYF. The DNA of the CDR3 is TGTGCCAGCAGCCCCAGACCGGGACAGGGTTTAGAGACCCAGTACTTC.

This clonotype was counted only a few times. This beta chain is a stray sequence in a library constructed for alpha chains; its clone size is not meaningful. As DNA, the CDR3 is TGTGCCAGCAGCCCGAGGACTCGACGGGGTGAAAAACTGTTTTTT. Translation gives CASSPRTRRGEKLFF. The chain carries TRBV7-8 and TRBJ1-4; D is ambiguous. Germline V gene lookup returns CDR1 SGHVS and CDR2 FQNEAQ. The CDR3 loop spans 15 amino acids. V lost 5 bases and J lost 7, with 17 bases in between. Variable domain in full (rest from reference TRBV7-8 and TRBJ1-4): GAGVSQSPRYKVAKRGQDVALRCDPISGHVSLFWYQQALGQGPEFLTYFQNEAQLDKSGLPSDRFFAERPEGSVSTLKIQRTQQEDSAVYLCASSPRTRRGEKLFFGSGTQLSVL.

At least ten counts were recorded for this clonotype. This beta chain lies outside the target of a library built for alpha chains; its clone size means little. The V gene is TRBV7-9, the J gene TRBJ2-5, with D tentatively TRBD1 (5 bases). CDR1 and CDR2 from the germline V gene are SEHNR and FQNEAQ (reference sequence). The CDR3 covers 14 residues. Trimming took 1 base from V and 2 from J, leaving 8 bases between them. CDR3 nucleotide sequence: TGTGCCAGCAGCTTAGAGGCAGGGCAAGAGACCCAGTACTTC. Its protein product is CASSLEAGQETQYF.

On this clonotype itself: This beta chain is an unintended read in a library built for alpha chains; its size means little. The chain has TRBV7-9 and TRBJ2-3; D possibly corresponds to TRBD2 (5 bases). CDR3 size: 14 residues. CDR1 and CDR2 (germline): SEHNR, FQNEAQ (reference sequence). The ends were cut back, 2 bases at V and 8 bases at J, with 14 bases in the middle. CDR3 amino acids: CASSLTGVGGTQYF. In DNA form, the CDR3 reads TGTGCCAGCAGCTTAACCGGGGTAGGCGGTACGCAGTATTTT. The complete variable domain, with remaining parts taken from reference TRBV7-9 and TRBJ2-3, reads DTGVSQNPRHKITKRGQNVTFRCDPISEHNRLYWYRQTLGQGPEFLTYFQNEAQLEKSRLLSDRFSAERPKGSFSTLEIQRTEQGDSAMYLCASSLTGVGGTQYFGPGTRLTVL.

As to this clonotype: Being off target in a library aimed at alpha chains, this beta chain has a size of little meaning. This rearrangement joins TRBV20-1 to TRBJ1-1, with a weak D call TRBD1 (6 bases). Trimming removed 3 bases at V and 5 bases at J, with 13 bases between. This CDR3 is 13 amino acids long. CDR1 and CDR2 (germline): DFQATT, SNEGSKA (reference sequence). CDR3: CSASSGAETEAFF. DNA for the CDR3: TGCAGTGCTAGTTCGGGGGCCGAAACTGAAGCTTTCTTT.

As for this clonotype: This beta chain lies outside the target of a library built for alpha chains; its clone size means little. The chain joins TRBV7-3 to TRBJ2-3; D remains unclear. V gave up 1 base and J gave up 1 base, with 3 bases separating them. There are 13 residues in the CDR3. Germline values: CDR1 SGHTA, CDR2 FQGTGA. The CDR3 coding sequence is TGTGCCAGCAGCTTAATACGCACAGATACGCAGTATTTT. Translating it yields CASSLIRTDTQYF.

Within the sample, this clonotype is medium-sized (0.01 to 0.1%). This beta chain is a stray sequence in a library constructed for alpha chains; its clone size is not meaningful. This chain links TRBV14 with TRBJ2-1, with a tentative D call TRBD2 (5 bases). CDR1 and CDR2 (germline): SGHDN, FVKESK. V lost 3 bases, J lost 10 bases, and 19 bases lay in between. The CDR3 extends over 15 amino acids. DNA of the CDR3: TGTGCCAGCAGCCAGTCGCGGCTAGCTCTTGGCGAGCAGTTCTTC. It encodes CASSQSRLALGEQFF.

This clonotype was counted at least ten times. This beta chain turned up in a library designed for alpha chains; as an off-target read, its abundance says little. The rearrangement uses TRBV12-3 or TRBV12-4 and TRBJ2-6, with a weak D call TRBD1 (5 bases). Trimming cost V 1 base and J 0 bases, with 13 bases left between them. The CDR3 has 18 amino acids. In nucleotides, the CDR3 is TGTGCCAGCAGTTTAGGGGGCAGGTATAGCTCTGGGGCCAACGTCCTGACTTTC. Translated: CASSLGGRYSSGANVLTF.

To note about this clonotype: The library was designed around alpha chains, so this beta chain is a stray read whose abundance carries little weight. The chain combines TRBV9 with TRBJ1-6; tentative D call: TRBD1 (5 bases). The CDR3 has 14 amino acids. The germline CDR1 and CDR2 sequences are SGDLS and YYNGEE. The DNA for the CDR3 is TGTGCTACCAGCGGCGGAGGGGACAATTCACCCCTCCACTTT. The encoded protein is CATSGGGDNSPLHF.

Ten or more counts support this clonotype. This beta chain came through as a stray read in a library set up for alpha chains, and its size says little. The chain has TRBV4-2 and TRBJ2-5; 9 positions agree with TRBD2. The J segment lost 2 bases and the V segment lost 4 bases, leaving 8 bases of the junction unmatched. The germline V gene encodes CDR1 LGHNA and CDR2 YNFKEQ. CDR3 size: 16 residues. This CDR3 reads CASSPLAGVAQETQYF. CDR3 nucleotide sequence: TGTGCCAGCAGCCCCTTAGCGGGGGTGGCACAAGAGACCCAGTACTTC.

In this sample, this clonotype turned up a few times. Since the library was made to target alpha chains, this beta chain is a stray read and its abundance is not meaningful. The chain recombines TRBV10-1 with TRBJ1-1; D is unresolved. Trimming shortened V by 6 bases and J by 0 bases, and 8 bases separated the two germline ends. Germline loops: CDR1 WNHNN, CDR2 SYGVQD (reference sequence). This CDR3 has 13 amino acids. In DNA form, the CDR3 reads TGCGCCAGCAGGGATGGGATGAACACTGAAGCTTTCTTT. Residues: CASRDGMNTEAFF.

This clonotype was counted ten times or more. With the library built for alpha chains, this beta chain is off target and its frequency is not meaningful. The chain uses TRBV27 and TRBJ1-1; no clear D. The V gene's germline CDR1 is MNHEY and CDR2 SMNVEV (reference sequence). With 4 bases removed from V and 8 bases from J, the gap between germline ends came to 11 bases. The CDR3 is 12 amino acids. The CDR3 loop is CASSWVGREAFF. Here the CDR3 DNA reads TGTGCCAGCAGTTGGGTTGGGAGGGAAGCTTTCTTT.

In regard to this clonotype: This beta chain came through as a stray read in a library set up for alpha chains, and its size says little. This chain uses TRBV3-1 with TRBJ2-1, with D possibly being TRBD2 (5 bases). Between the trimmed V and J ends, which lost 0 bases and 6 bases, there was a span of 24 bases. The CDR3 extends over 19 amino acids. The germline V gene encodes CDR1 LGHDT and CDR2 YNNKEL (reference sequence). The CDR3 spells CASSQDGVSLTPRGNEQFF. In DNA form, the CDR3 reads TGTGCCAGCAGCCAAGATGGGGTCAGTCTAACCCCCCGGGGCAATGAGCAGTTCTTC.